The rows below give T cell receptor beta chains drawn from one sample of a study of cytomegalovirus exposure and HLA in healthy donors. Sequencing used immunoSEQ multiplex PCR; TCRdb keeps in-frame clones, though not all of them. This table has about 150,000 clones, more than 60% appearing once. Sequenced: PBMCs. Receptors originate from a woman aged 25-40 years in good health and CMV-seropositive. Both conserved end residues are part of each CDR3. A D gene is named only where the DNA matches it firmly. Clone size, where shown, is once, few, many, or a class for clones that have expanded.

size | J | V | D | length | CDR3 | DNA
- | TRBJ1-2 | TRBV7-8 | - | 15 | CASSRTGGSNYDYTF | TGTGCCAGCAGCCGAACCGGGGGTTCAAACTATGACTACACCTTC
- | TRBJ2-2 | TRBV7-8 | TRBD2 | 16 | CASSLAGGVGTGELFF | TGTGCCAGCAGCTTAGCGGGGGGGGTGGGCACCGGGGAGCTGTTTTTT
few | TRBJ2-1 | TRBV10-1 | - | 14 | CASSVRGVYNEQFF | TGCGCCAGCAGTGTGCGGGGTGTCTACAATGAGCAGTTCTTC
few | TRBJ2-7 | TRBV11-3 | - | 14 | CASSLDPSRAEQYF | TGTGCCAGCAGCTTAGATCCCTCAAGAGCCGAGCAGTACTTC
- | TRBJ2-1 | TRBV5-4 | TRBD2 | 20 | CASSSGGLAGGSSSYNEQFF | TGTGCCAGCAGCTCCGGAGGACTAGCGGGGGGTTCAAGCTCCTACAATGAGCAGTTCTTC
- | TRBJ2-1 | TRBV5-1 | TRBD2 | 16 | CASSWEAGVSYNEQFF | TGCGCCAGCAGCTGGGAAGCGGGAGTCTCCTACAATGAGCAGTTCTTC
once | TRBJ1-2 | TRBV9 | TRBD1 | 16 | CASSVGPGQGYYGYTF | TGTGCCAGCAGCGTAGGGCCGGGACAGGGATACTATGGCTACACCTTC
- | TRBJ1-2 | TRBV6-1 | - | 15 | CASSDRRSSNYGYTF | TGTGCCAGCAGCGATCGGAGGAGCTCTAACTATGGCTACACCTTC
once | TRBJ2-5 | TRBV27 | - | 13 | CASRSYGRETQYF | TGTGCCAGCAGATCTTACGGGAGAGAGACCCAGTACTTC
- | TRBJ2-2 | TRBV9 | TRBD2 | 18 | CASSLRQIAGSDTGELFF | TGTGCCAGCAGCCTTCGTCAGATAGCGGGGTCGGACACCGGGGAGCTGTTTTTT
- | TRBJ2-1 | TRBV19 | TRBD1 | 20 | CASSISTTPLRQGAGNEQFF | TGTGCCAGTAGTATTTCCACCACCCCCTTGCGACAGGGGGCAGGCAATGAGCAGTTCTTC
- | TRBJ2-5 | TRBV5-1 | TRBD1 | 15 | CASSLSGTAQETQYF | TGCGCCAGCAGCTTATCCGGGACAGCACAAGAGACCCAGTACTTC
- | TRBJ1-5 | TRBV6-5 | TRBD1 | 15 | CASGYRSGGGQPQHF | TGTGCCAGCGGTTACCGGTCAGGGGGCGGTCAGCCCCAGCATTTT
- | TRBJ1-2 | TRBV28 | TRBD1 | 14 | CASSPGQGAVGYTF | TGTGCCAGCAGTCCGGGACAGGGGGCGGTTGGCTACACCTTC
- | TRBJ1-1 | TRBV9 | TRBD1 | 13 | CASSDRENTEAFF | TGTGCCAGCAGTGACAGGGAGAACACTGAAGCTTTCTTT
- | TRBJ1-1 | TRBV4-2 | - | 17 | CASSQDKGPTGFTEAFF | TGTGCCAGCAGCCAAGATAAGGGGCCCACAGGATTCACTGAAGCTTTCTTT
- | TRBJ2-7 | TRBV7-8 | - | 15 | CASSLEGEIPYEQYF | TGTGCCAGCAGCTTAGAAGGGGAAATCCCCTACGAGCAGTACTTC
- | TRBJ2-1 | TRBV6-1 | TRBD1 | 16 | CASSDLRDSGYNEQFF | TGTGCCAGCAGTGACCTCCGGGACAGCGGATACAATGAGCAGTTCTTC
- | TRBJ2-7 | TRBV7-2 | TRBD2 | 16 | CASSLGTSGRGHEQYF | TGTGCCAGCAGCTTAGGGACTAGCGGGAGGGGCCACGAGCAGTACTTC
once | TRBJ2-1 | TRBV5-1 | - | 17 | CASSLFGSGSSYNEQFF | TGCGCCAGCAGCTTGTTTGGGTCCGGGAGCTCCTACAATGAGCAGTTCTTC
- | TRBJ1-3 | TRBV9 | TRBD1 | 16 | CASSVLTGATGNTIYF | TGTGCCAGCAGCGTGCTCACAGGGGCAACTGGAAACACCATATATTTT
- | TRBJ2-3 | TRBV7-9 | TRBD2 | 16 | CASSHPGLAGTDTQYF | TGTGCCAGCAGCCACCCCGGACTAGCGGGAACAGATACGCAGTATTTT
few | TRBJ2-1 | TRBV27 | TRBD1 | 13 | CASSLPGTGKQFF | TGTGCCAGCAGTTTACCCGGGACAGGGAAACAGTTCTTC
few | TRBJ1-1 | TRBV7-9 | - | 13 | CASSPPRNTEAFF | TGTGCCAGCAGCCCCCCCCGGAACACTGAAGCTTTCTTT
once | TRBJ1-4 | TRBV27 | - | 14 | CASSLWGTREKLFF | TGTGCCAGCAGTTTGTGGGGCACCCGGGAAAAACTGTTTTTT
- | TRBJ2-7 | TRBV10-3 | TRBD2 | 18 | CATTNSGTSGSALYEQYF | TGTGCCACGACTAATTCCGGGACTAGCGGAAGCGCCCTCTACGAGCAGTACTTC